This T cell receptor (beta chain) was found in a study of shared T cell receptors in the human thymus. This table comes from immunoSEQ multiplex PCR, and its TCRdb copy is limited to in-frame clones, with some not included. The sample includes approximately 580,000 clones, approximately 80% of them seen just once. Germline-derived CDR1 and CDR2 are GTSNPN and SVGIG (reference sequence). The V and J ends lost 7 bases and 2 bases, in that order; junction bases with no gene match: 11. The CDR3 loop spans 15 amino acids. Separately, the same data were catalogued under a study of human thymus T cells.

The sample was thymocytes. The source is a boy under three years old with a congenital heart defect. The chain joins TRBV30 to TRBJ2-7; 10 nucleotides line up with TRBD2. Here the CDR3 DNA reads TGTGCCTTGGCCCAACTAGCGGGAATGACCTACGAGCAGTACTTC. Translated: CALAQLAGMTYEQYF.